This T cell receptor beta chain comes out of a study of shared clonotypes between healthy human individuals. General study results and limits: The rarefaction results pointed to incomplete sorted-subset sequencing despite large depth. Sample collection involved blood only; tissue repertoires are likely different.

Germline V gene lookup returns CDR1 GTSNPN and CDR2 SVGIG (reference sequence). V was clipped by 4 bases and J by 1 base, with 16 bases between them. The CDR3 is 15 residues long. Libraries were prepared by immunoSEQ multiplex PCR; TCRdb keeps only in-frame clonotypes and omits some of them. The sample holds about 2.1 million clones, approximately 94% seen once. This clone came up once. Antigen unknown. CD45RO negativity and positive selection for CCR7 defined naive CD8 cells, a population that excluded terminally differentiated effector memory CD45RA+ cells. The chain combines TRBV30 with TRBJ1-2, with D perhaps TRBD1 (5 bases). The sequencing input was naive CD8+ T cells from PBMCs. This TCR was recovered from a man between 18 and 29 years old in good health. Some clones in this sample may be carry-over from other donors' samples. The CDR3: CAWKDSLGVNYGYTF. In nucleotides, the CDR3 is TGTGCCTGGAAGGATTCCTTGGGGGTTAACTATGGCTACACCTTC.